This T cell receptor (beta chain) was identified during a study of T cells after posttransplantation cyclophosphamide (dated by TCRdb to 2016 to 2018). About the study as a whole: Using TRB sequencing, the study followed how the T cell repertoire rebuilt after myeloablative bone marrow transplantation with posttransplantation cyclophosphamide given as GVHD prophylaxis. Public TRB sequences were checked against a database of over 3,000 sequences associated with responses to pathogens, tumor antigens, self-antigens and alloantigens. Samples from approximately 40 PTCy-treated patients and 16 related bone marrow donors of those patients were subjected to antigen receptor sequencing. In 3 patients, up to 3 additional blood samples taken between 2 and 5.2 years after transplant also underwent TRB sequencing, as did pretransplant blood from 4 patients. Blood from all 34 PTCy patients who had 1-year posttransplant specimens underwent TRB sequencing. Because TRA and TRB clonality were tightly correlated in fewer than ten samples, subsequent TCR analyses were focused on TRB only. General conclusions and limits of the study: Donor-recipient similarity was low at 1-2 months but rose over the first year, and later blood repertoires were often dominated by donor CD8+ memory clones. The TRB repertoires of T cells infiltrating skin or GI tract showed only limited overlap with the TRB repertoires of T cells in blood. Across over 40 patients, TRB clonality was highly associated with recipient CMV seropositivity and CMV reactivation, and PTCy diversity was similar to diversity in CNI/methotrexate controls.

As regards this clone: The antigen it binds to is not known. No base-level quality is on record; no much larger clone is a single base apart.

Spanning cysteine to phenylalanine, the CDR3 consists of 14 amino acids. The retained sequence is limited to the CDR3, 42 bases, with the frame set at the first base. Reading the germline V gene gives CDR1 SGHRS and CDR2 YFSETQ. Trimming takes 4 bases off V and 5 bases off J; junction bases not matched to a gene: 5. Genomic DNA was the input for TRB sequencing, which was run either with the immunoSEQ assay at survey resolution or with the hsTCRB kit. As for the authors' bioinformatics: The immunoSEQ software was used for initial read processing, and the LymphoSeq R package was used for repertoire analyses. Clonality was computed as 1 minus normalized Shannon entropy, and a Gini coefficient was also calculated for each TRB dataset. Phenotypes of unsorted samples were inferred by mapping TRB sequences from sorted subsets of the recipient or donor onto unsorted samples of the same recipient. TCRdb mirrors the immuneACCESS table, restricted to in-frame sequences. Some clones are absent from its copies; in checked studies, under half trace to an unresolved V gene, and the reason for the others is unknown. V and J calls and clone size follow that table, whereas D and trimming were derived from the DNA. The sample records several thousand clones, roughly 94% of which are singletons. The top ten constitute around 0.64% of the sample.

On the day of marrow donation, related bone marrow donors gave peripheral blood samples. Naive T cells were defined as viable CD3+CD4+ or CD3+CD8+ cells that were CCR7+CD45RA+CD45RO-CD95-CD27+CD28+. Peripheral blood and bone marrow mononuclear cells were isolated by Ficoll-Hypaque density centrifugation and were cryopreserved. FACS on a FACSAria II was used to sort CD4+ and CD8+ T cells, including the naive and memory subsets. The TCR originated in a man in his fifties. The chain links TRBV5-1 with TRBJ2-2; TRBD2 matches 7 bases in the middle. The material sequenced was naive CD4+ T cells sorted from PBMCs. The DNA reads TGCGCCAGCAGCCCGGGACTACCTACCGGGGAGCTGTTTTTT. Protein translation: CASSPGLPTGELFF.